This T cell receptor beta chain was obtained from a study of metastatic and nonmetastatic thyroid tumors. CDR1 and CDR2 from the germline V gene are MDHEN and SYDVKM. The V end was cut by 1 base, the J end by 0 bases, with 13 bases between. The CDR3 has 17 residues. There were no patients who had received any treatment before thyroid surgery. TCRdb re-called clones via MiXCR from the PCR reads. The top ten clones hold about 25% of a sample with fewer than 30,000 clones, 20% to 25% of them seen once. Sequenced material: blood. This chain connects TRBV28 to TRBJ1-5, with no clear D. This sequence was found in a male donor with papillary thyroid cancer or a benign thyroid nodule (not recorded which). Some clones in this sample may be carry-over from other donors' samples. The chain's CDR3 is CASSLYRAAYSNQPQHF. As DNA, the CDR3 is TGTGCCAGCAGTTTATACCGGGCGGCTTATAGCAATCAGCCCCAGCATTTT.